This T cell receptor (beta chain) was recovered during a study of early T cells in non-severe SARS-CoV-2 infection. Study summary: Unpaired chains resulted from sequencing bulk RNA of unsorted whole blood. Broader study findings: VDJdb-based annotation leaned toward anti-spike CD8 responses and missed private and CD4 specificities.

Individual cDNA molecules each received unique molecular identifiers attached to them. Using its own MiXCR run on the 5' RACE reads, TCRdb lists one record per CDR3 protein. The sample contains tens of thousands of distinct CDR3 sequences, roughly 6% of which appear only once. On this clonotype: Its specificity is unknown.

Germline V gene data show CDR1 as MNHNY and CDR2 as SVGAGI (reference sequence). The J segment lost 2 bases and the V segment lost 2 bases, leaving 0 bases of the junction unmatched. The CDR3 contains 13 residues. The source is an adult who was a healthcare worker with PCR-confirmed SARS-CoV-2 infection or an uninfected control (not recorded which). Sequencing was done on a sample of whole blood. The V and J genes are TRBV6-6 and TRBJ2-7; 7 bases agree with TRBD1. CDR3 in amino acids: CASSYDRAYEQYF. Here the CDR3 DNA reads TGTGCCAGCAGTTACGACAGGGCCTACGAGCAGTACTTC.